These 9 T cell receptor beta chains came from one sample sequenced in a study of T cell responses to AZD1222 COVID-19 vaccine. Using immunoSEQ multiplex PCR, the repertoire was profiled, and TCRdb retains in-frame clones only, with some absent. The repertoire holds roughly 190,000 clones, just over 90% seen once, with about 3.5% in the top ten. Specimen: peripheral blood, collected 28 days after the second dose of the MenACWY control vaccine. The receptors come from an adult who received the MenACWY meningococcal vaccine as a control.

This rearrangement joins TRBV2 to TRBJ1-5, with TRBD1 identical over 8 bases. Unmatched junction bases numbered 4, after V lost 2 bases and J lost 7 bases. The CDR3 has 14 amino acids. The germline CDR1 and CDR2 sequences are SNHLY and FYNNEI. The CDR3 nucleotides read TGTGCCAGCAGTGAATTCAGGGGGCTGCAGCCCCAGCATTTT. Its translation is CASSEFRGLQPQHF.

The CDR3 is CASSPGYSTEPQHF. The CDR3 coding sequence is TGTGCCAGCTCACCGGGCTATTCGACAGAGCCCCAGCATTTT. This chain connects TRBV18 to TRBJ1-5; possible D gene TRBD1, 5 bases. The CDR3 totals 14 residues. The V end was cut by 3 bases, the J end by 8 bases, with 14 bases between. Per the germline V gene, CDR1 is KGHSH and CDR2 is LQKENI.

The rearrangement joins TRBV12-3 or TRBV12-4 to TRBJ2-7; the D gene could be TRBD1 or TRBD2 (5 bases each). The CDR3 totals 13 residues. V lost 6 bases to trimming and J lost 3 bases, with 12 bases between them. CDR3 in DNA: TGTGCCAGCAGATACGGGACGCTCTACGAGCAGTACTTC. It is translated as CASRYGTLYEQYF.

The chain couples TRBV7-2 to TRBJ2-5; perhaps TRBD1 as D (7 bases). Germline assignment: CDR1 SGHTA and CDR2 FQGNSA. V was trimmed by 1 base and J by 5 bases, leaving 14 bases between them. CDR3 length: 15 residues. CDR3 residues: CASSLGWQGGETQYF. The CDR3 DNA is TGTGCCAGCAGCTTAGGCTGGCAGGGGGGCGAGACCCAGTACTTC.

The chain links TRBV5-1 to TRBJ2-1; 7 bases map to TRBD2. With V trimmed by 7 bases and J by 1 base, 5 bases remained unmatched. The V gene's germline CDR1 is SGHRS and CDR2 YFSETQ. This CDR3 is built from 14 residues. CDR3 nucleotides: TGCGCCAGCGGGGGGGGAACTTCCTACAATGAGCAGTTCTTC. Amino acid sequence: CASGGGTSYNEQFF.

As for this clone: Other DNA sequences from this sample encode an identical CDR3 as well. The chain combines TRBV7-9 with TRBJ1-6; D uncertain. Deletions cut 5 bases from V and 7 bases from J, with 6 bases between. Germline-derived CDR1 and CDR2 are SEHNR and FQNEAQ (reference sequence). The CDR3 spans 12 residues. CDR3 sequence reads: CASSLVNSPLHF. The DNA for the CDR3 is TGTGCCAGCAGCCTAGTCAATTCACCCCTCCACTTT.

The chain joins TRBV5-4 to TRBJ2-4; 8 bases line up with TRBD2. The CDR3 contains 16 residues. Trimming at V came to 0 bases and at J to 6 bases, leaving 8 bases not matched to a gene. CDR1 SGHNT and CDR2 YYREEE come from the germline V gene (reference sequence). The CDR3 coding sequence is TGTGCCAGCAGCTTGGGAGGTCGGGAGGGCCGAAACATTCAGTACTTC. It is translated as CASSLGGREGRNIQYF.

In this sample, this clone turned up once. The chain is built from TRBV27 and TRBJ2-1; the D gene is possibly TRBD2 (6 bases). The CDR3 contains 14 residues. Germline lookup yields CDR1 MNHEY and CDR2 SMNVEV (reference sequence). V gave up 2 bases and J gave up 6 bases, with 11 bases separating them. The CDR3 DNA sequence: TGTGCCAGCAGTTTACGAGCGGGCATCAATGAGCAGTTCTTC. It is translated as CASSLRAGINEQFF.

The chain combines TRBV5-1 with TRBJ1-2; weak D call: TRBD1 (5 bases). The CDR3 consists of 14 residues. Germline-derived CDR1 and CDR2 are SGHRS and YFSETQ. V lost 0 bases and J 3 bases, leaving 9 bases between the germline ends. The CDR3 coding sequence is TGCGCCAGCAGCTTGGTTGGAGGGGACTATGGCTACACCTTC. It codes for CASSLVGGDYGYTF.